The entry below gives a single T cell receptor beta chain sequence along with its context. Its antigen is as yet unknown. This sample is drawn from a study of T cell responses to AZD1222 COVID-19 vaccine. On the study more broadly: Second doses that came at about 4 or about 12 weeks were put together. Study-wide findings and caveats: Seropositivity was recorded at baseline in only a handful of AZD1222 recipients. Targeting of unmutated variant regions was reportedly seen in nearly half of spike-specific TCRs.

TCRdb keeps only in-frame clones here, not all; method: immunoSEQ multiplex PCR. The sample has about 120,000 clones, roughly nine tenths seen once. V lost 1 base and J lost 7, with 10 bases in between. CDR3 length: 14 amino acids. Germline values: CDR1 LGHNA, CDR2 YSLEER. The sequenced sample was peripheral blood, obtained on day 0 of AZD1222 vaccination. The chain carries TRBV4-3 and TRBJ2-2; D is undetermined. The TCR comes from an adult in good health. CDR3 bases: TGCGCCAGCAGCCAAGCGAACTTGGGCGGGGAGCTGTTTTTT. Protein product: CASSQANLGGELFF.